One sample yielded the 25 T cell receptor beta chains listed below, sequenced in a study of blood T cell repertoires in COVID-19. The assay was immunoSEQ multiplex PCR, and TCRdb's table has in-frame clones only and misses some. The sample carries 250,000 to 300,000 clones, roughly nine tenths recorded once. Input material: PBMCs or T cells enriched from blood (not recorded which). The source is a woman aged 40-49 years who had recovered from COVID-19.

The CDR3 DNA reads TGTGCCACCAGTGATAGTCGGGAGCAGTTCTTC. Its protein is CATSDSREQFF. The chain uses TRBV24-1 and TRBJ2-1; D call uncertain. V lost 3 bases to trimming and J lost 10 bases, with 6 bases between them. CDR1 is KGHDR and CDR2 is SFDVKD in the germline V gene. This CDR3 is 11 amino acids long.

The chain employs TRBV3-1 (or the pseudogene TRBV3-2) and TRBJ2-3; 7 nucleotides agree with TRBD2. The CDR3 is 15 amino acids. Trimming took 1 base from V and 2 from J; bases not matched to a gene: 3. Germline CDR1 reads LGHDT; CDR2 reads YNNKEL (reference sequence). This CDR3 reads CASSQAGGTTDTQYF. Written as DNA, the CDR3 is TGTGCCAGCAGCCAAGCGGGGGGAACCACAGATACGCAGTATTTT.

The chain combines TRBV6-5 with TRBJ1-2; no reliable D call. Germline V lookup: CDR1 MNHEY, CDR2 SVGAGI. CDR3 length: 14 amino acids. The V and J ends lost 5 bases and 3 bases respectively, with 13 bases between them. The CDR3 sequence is CASSRGPADYGYTF. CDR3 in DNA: TGTGCCAGCAGTCGAGGGCCCGCGGACTATGGCTACACCTTC.

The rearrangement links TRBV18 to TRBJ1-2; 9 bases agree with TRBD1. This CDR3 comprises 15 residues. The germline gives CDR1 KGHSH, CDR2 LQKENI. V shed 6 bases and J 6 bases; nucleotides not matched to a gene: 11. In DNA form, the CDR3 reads TGTGCCAGCTCGCCGACTGGACAGGGGACGAATGGCTACACCTTC. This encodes CASSPTGQGTNGYTF.

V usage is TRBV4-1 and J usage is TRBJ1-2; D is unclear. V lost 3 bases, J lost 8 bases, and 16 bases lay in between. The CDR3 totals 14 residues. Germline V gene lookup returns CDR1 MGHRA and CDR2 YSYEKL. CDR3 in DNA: TGCGCCAGCAGCCATCCCGGACGGGATCAGGGCTACACCTTC. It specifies CASSHPGRDQGYTF.

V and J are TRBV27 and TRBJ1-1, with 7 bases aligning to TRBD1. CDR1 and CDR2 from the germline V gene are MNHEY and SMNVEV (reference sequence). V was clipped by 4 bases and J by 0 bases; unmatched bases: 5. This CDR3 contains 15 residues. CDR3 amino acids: CASSSPTGLNTEAFF. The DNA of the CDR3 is TGTGCCAGCAGTTCACCGACAGGGCTGAACACTGAAGCTTTCTTT.

CDR3 amino acids: CASSEGARDNSPLHF. DNA of the CDR3: TGCGCCAGCAGTGAGGGGGCCAGGGATAATTCACCCCTCCACTTT. V and J are TRBV10-1 and TRBJ1-6, with a weak D call TRBD1 (5 bases). The CDR3 covers 15 residues. Per the germline V gene, CDR1 is WNHNN and CDR2 is SYGVQD (reference sequence). With 2 bases removed from V and 5 bases from J, the gap between germline ends came to 10 bases.

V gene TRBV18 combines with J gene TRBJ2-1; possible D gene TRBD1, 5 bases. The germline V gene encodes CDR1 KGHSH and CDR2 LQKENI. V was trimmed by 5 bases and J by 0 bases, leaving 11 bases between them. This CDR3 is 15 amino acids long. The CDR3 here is CASSDSESSYNEQFF. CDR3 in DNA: TGTGCCAGCTCAGACAGCGAAAGCTCCTACAATGAGCAGTTCTTC.

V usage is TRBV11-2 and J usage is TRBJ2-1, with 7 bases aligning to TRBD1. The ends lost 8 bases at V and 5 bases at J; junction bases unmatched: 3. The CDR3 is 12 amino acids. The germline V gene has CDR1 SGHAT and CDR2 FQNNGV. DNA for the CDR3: TGTGCCAGCTCCGGGACAGACAATGAGCAGTTCTTC. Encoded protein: CASSGTDNEQFF.

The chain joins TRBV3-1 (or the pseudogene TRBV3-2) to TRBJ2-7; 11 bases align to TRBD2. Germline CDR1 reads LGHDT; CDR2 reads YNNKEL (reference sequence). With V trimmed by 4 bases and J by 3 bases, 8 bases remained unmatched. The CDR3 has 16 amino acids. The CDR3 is CASSRGTSGGYYEQYF. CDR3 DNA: TGTGCCAGCAGCCGGGGGACTAGCGGAGGGTACTACGAGCAGTACTTC.

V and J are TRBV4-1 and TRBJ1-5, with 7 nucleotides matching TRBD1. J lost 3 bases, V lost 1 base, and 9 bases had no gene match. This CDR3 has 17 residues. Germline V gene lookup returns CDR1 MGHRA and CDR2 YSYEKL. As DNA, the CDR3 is TGCGCCAGCAGCCAAGCGCTTGCGGGGACAGTCAATCAGCCCCAGCATTTT. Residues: CASSQALAGTVNQPQHF.

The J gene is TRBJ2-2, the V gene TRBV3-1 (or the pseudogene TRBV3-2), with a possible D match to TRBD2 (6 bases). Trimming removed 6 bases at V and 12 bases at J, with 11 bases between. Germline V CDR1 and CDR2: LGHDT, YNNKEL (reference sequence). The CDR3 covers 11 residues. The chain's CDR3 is CASRGGVKLFF. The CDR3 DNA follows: TGTGCCAGCAGGGGAGGTGTGAAGCTGTTTTTT.

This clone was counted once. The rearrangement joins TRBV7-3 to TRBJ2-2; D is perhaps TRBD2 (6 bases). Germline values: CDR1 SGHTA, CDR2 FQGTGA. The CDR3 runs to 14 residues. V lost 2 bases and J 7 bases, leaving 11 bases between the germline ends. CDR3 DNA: TGTGCCAGCAGCTTAGGAGGGGTCAGCGGGGAGCTGTTTTTT. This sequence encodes CASSLGGVSGELFF.

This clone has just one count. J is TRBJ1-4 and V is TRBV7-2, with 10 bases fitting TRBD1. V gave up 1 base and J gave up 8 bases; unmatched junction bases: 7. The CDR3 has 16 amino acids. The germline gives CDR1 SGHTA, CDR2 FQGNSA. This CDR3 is CASSLEGQGFYEKLFF. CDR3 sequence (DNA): TGTGCCAGCAGCTTAGAGGGACAGGGGTTCTACGAAAAACTGTTTTTT.

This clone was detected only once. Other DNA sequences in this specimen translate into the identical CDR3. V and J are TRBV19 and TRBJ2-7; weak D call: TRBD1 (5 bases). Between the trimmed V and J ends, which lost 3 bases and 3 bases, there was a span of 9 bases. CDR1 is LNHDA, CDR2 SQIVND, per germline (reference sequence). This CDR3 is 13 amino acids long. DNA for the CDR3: TGTGCCAGTAGTATTCAGGGTAGCTACGAGCAGTACTTC. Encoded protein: CASSIQGSYEQYF. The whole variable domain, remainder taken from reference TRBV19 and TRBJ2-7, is DGGITQSPKYLFRKEGQNVTLSCEQNLNHDAMYWYRQDPGQGLRLIYYSQIVNDFQKGDIAEGYSVSREKKESFPLTVTSAQKNPTAFYLCASSIQGSYEQYFGPGTRLTVT.

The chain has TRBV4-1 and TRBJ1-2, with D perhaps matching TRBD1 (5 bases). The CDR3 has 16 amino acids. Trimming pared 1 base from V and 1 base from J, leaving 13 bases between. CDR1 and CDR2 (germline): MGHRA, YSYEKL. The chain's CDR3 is CASSQGGGIYNYGYTF. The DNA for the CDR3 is TGCGCCAGCAGCCAAGGCGGGGGAATATATAACTATGGCTACACCTTC.

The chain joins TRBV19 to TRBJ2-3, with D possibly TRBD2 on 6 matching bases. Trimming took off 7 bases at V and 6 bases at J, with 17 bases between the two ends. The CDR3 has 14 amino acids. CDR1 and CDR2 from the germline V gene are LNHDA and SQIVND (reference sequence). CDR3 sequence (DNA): TGTGCCAGTACGGCGGGGTTTGGGTCGGATACGCAGTATTTT. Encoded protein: CASTAGFGSDTQYF.

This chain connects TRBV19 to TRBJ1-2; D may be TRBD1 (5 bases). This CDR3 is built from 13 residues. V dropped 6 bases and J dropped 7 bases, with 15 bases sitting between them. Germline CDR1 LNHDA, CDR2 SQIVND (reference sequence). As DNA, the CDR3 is TGTGCCAGTAGGGGCAGGGAATTAGGTGGCTACACCTTC. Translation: CASRGRELGGYTF. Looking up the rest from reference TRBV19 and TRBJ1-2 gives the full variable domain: DGGITQSPKYLFRKEGQNVTLSCEQNLNHDAMYWYRQDPGQGLRLIYYSQIVNDFQKGDIAEGYSVSREKKESFPLTVTSAQKNPTAFYLCASRGRELGGYTFGSGTRLTVV.

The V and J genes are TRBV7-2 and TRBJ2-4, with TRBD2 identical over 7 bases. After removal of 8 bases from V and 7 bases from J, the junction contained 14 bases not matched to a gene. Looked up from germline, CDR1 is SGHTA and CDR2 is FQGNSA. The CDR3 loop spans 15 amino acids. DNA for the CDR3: TGTGCCAGCGCGCCGCACTCGGGGGAGGGGAACATTCAGTACTTC. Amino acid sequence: CASAPHSGEGNIQYF.

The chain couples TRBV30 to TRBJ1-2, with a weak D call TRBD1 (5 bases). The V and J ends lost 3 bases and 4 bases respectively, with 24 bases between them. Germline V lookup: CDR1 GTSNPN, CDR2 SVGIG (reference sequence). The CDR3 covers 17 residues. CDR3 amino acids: CAWSVAGGFRSPYGYTF. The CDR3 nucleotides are TGTGCCTGGAGCGTAGCGGGGGGATTCAGGTCCCCCTATGGCTACACCTTC. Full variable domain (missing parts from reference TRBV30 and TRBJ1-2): SQTIHQWPATLVQPVGSPLSLECTVEGTSNPNLYWYRQAAGRGLQLLFYSVGIGQISSEVPQNLSASRPQDRQFILSSKKLLLSDSGFYLCAWSVAGGFRSPYGYTFGSGTRLTVV.

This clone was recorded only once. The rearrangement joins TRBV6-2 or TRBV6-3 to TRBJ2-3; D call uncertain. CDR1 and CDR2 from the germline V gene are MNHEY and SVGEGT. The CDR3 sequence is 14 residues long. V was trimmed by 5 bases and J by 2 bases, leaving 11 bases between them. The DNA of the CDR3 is TGTGCCAGCAGTCGAAAGATGGCCACAGATACGCAGTATTTT. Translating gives CASSRKMATDTQYF.

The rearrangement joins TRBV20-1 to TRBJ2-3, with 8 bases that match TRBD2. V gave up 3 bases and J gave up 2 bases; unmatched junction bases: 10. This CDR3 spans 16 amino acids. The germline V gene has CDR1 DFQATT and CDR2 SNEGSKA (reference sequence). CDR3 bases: TGCAGTGCTAGTCGGGAGGGCCGACTACCCACAGATACGCAGTATTTT. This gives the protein CSASREGRLPTDTQYF.

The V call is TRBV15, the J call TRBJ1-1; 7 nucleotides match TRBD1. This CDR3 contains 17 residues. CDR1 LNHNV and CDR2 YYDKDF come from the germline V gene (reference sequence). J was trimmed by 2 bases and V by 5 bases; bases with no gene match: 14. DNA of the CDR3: TGTGCCACCAGCCGAAACCCACGGGACAGATTAAACACTGAAGCTTTCTTT. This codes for CATSRNPRDRLNTEAFF.

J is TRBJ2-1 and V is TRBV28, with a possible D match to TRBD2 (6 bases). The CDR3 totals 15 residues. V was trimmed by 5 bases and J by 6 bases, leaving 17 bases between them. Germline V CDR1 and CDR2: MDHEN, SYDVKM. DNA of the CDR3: TGTGCCAGCAGTCTCCAGATAGGGGAGGTCAATGAGCAGTTCTTC. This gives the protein CASSLQIGEVNEQFF.

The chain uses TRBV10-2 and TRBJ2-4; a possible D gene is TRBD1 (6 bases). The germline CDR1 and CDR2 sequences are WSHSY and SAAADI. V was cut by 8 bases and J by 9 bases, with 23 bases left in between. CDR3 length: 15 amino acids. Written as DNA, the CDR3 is TGCGCCAGCCGGGACACCTACTCGAGGGGGACCATTCAGTACTTC. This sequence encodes CASRDTYSRGTIQYF.